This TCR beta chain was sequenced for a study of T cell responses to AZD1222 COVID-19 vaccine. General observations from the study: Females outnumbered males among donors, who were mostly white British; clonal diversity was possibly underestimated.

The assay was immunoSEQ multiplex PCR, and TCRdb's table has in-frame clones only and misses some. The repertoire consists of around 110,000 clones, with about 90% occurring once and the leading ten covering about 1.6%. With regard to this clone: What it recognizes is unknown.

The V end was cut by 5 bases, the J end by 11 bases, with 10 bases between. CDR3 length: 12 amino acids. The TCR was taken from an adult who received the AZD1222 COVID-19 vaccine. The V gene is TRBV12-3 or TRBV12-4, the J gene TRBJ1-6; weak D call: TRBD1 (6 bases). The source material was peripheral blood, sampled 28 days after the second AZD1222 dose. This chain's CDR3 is CASSPQGPPLHF. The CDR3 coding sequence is TGTGCCAGCAGTCCACAGGGTCCACCCCTCCACTTT.